This TCR beta chain was obtained from a study of radiation and T cells in renal cell carcinoma. At the level of the study: Nephrectomy followed 15 Gy stereotactic body radiation by 4 weeks.

Time point noted: blood 2 weeks post-SBRT. Noted treatment: 15 Gy SBRT to primary tumor, nephrectomy 4 weeks later. Radiation-treated patients gave blood at baseline, week 2 and week 4. Profiling relied on immunoSEQ multiplex PCR, and the TCRdb table lists in-frame clones only, not all of them. The sample yields about 150,000 clones, roughly 89% seen once. The starting material was blood, obtained from a patient whose treatment included radiotherapy and nephrectomy. The clonotype was recovered from a woman in her 50s with renal cell carcinoma.

The CDR3: CASSPQGLMNTEAFF. The CDR3 nucleotides read TGTGCCAGCAGCCCCCAAGGGCTGATGAACACTGAAGCTTTCTTT. The gene calls are TRBV7-2 and TRBJ1-1; D is unclear. The ends were cut back, 5 bases at V and 0 bases at J, with 13 bases in the middle. There are 15 residues in the CDR3. CDR1 SGHTA and CDR2 FQGNSA come from the germline V gene.